This T cell receptor beta chain was captured by sequencing in a study of shared clonotypes between healthy human individuals. Across the study: Donors had three CD4 naive, three CD4 memory, two CD8 naive and one CD8 memory plate apiece. Study-level points and caveats: Exclusively blood specimens were collected; tissue repertoires likely differ. Rarefaction curves obtained for sorted subsets showed sequencing incomplete despite large depth.

With respect to this clone: Its target is unknown.

Investigators spread the genomic DNA of each subset evenly over several immunoSEQ plates. Produced via immunoSEQ multiplex PCR; TCRdb's table is partial and in-frame only. The data show 950,000 to 1,200,000 clones, 70% to 80% seen once. The CDR3 is 13 amino acids. V was shortened by 3 bases and J by 7 bases, with 10 bases between the two germline ends. CDR1 and CDR2 from the germline V gene are LNHDA and SQIVND (reference sequence). The sample was memory CD4+ T cells from PBMCs. Documented subset: CD45RA-negative fraction. The receptor comes from a man younger than 35 in good health. Some clones in this sample may be carry-over from other donors' samples. The chain carries TRBV19 and TRBJ1-5, with D unresolved. The CDR3 protein is CASSIMGSQPQHF. The CDR3 region has the DNA TGTGCCAGTAGTATTATGGGTAGCCAGCCCCAGCATTTT.